This section outlines one T cell receptor (beta chain) sequence together with its context. The antigen remains undetermined. TCRdb re-called the RACE reads with MiXCR, one entry per CDR3 protein. The table shows more than 80,000 distinct CDR3 sequences, with less than 11% occurring only once. Time point of the sample: patch test 2, 6 weeks after DPC sensitization. Specified treatment: therapeutic diphenylcyclopropenone sensitization with weekly scalp DPC. This record comes from a study of human T cells and chemical hapten exposure. This CDR3 comprises 16 residues. V shed 5 bases, J shed 6 bases, and the junction held 13 bases outside the gene matches. Germline loops: CDR1 SGHTA, CDR2 FQGNSA. Study-level results: The presence of alopecia in the donors means their immune response may differ from healthy people's.

The clonotype originates from a woman aged 45-65 years with alopecia areata. Some clones in this sample may be carry-over from other donors' samples. This chain uses TRBV7-2 with TRBJ2-4; TRBD2 matches at 7 bases. The sample consisted of whole blood, taken in connection with sensitization to the hapten diphenylcyclopropenone (DPC). CDR3 nucleotides: TGTGCCAGCAGCCGGACTCGAGGGAGGGCCGGAAACATTCAGTACTTC. It yields the protein CASSRTRGRAGNIQYF.